These 28 T cell receptor beta chains were sequenced from one sample in a study of regulatory T cells in long-lasting Graves disease. Noted time point: newly diagnosed GD, antithyroid drugs for less than 3 months. With RNA extracted from PBMCs as input, the TCR library was made. CDR3-region Arm-PCR and iRepertoire HTBI primers produced the TCR beta libraries. TCRdb re-analysed the multiplex PCR reads in MiXCR, keeping a single row per CDR3 protein. The sample records about 320,000 distinct CDR3 sequences, 15% to 20% being singletons. The source was peripheral blood mononuclear cells (PBMCs), collected at new diagnosis, from a patient treated with antithyroid drugs. These receptors came from a female donor with Graves disease.

CDR3 residues: CASSAWTARYGYTF. CDR3 bases: TGTGCCAGCAGTGCATGGACAGCCCGCTATGGCTACACCTTC. This chain uses TRBV12-3 or TRBV12-4 with TRBJ1-2; maybe TRBD1 (6 bases). Trimming took 5 bases from V and 4 from J, leaving 14 bases between them. The CDR3 is 14 amino acids.

This clonotype was counted only a few times. This chain connects TRBV6-5 to TRBJ2-2, with 7 bases matching TRBD2. The CDR3 covers 17 residues. Trimming at V came to 0 bases and at J to 7 bases, leaving 11 bases not matched to a gene. Germline-derived CDR1 and CDR2 are MNHEY and SVGAGI. Here the CDR3 DNA reads TGTGCCAGCAGTTACTCGGGCGGGAGCGCGGCGGGCGGGGAGCTGTTTTTT. It translates to CASSYSGGSAAGGELFF.

Details on this clonotype: This could be a read error, since a much larger clone is one nucleotide away. The rearrangement uses TRBV7-2 and TRBJ2-1; D is possibly TRBD2 (6 bases). Germline CDR1 and CDR2: SGHTA and FQGNSA. There are 15 residues in the CDR3. The DNA of the CDR3 is TGTGCCAGCGGCTTGGGACTTTTATCCTACAATGAGCAGTTCTTC. Translated, it gives CASGLGLLSYNEQFF. The full variable domain, its missing parts supplied by reference TRBV7-2 and TRBJ2-1, is GAGVSQSPSNKVTEKGKDVELRCDPISGHTALYWYRQSLGQGLEFLIYFQGNSAPDKSGLPSDRFSAERTGGSVSTLTIQRTQQEDSAVYLCASGLGLLSYNEQFFGPGTRLTVL.

In its sample, this clonotype was seen many times. The chain joins TRBV27 to TRBJ2-7; D is unclear. The CDR3 loop spans 13 amino acids. Trimming took 3 bases from V and 0 from J, leaving 6 bases between them. Germline values: CDR1 MNHEY, CDR2 SMNVEV (reference sequence). The CDR3 sequence is CASSLSFSYEQYF. The CDR3 bases are TGTGCCAGCAGTTTGAGTTTCTCCTACGAGCAGTACTTC.

This clonotype was counted only a few times. The rearrangement joins TRBV29-1 to TRBJ2-7, with no clear D. CDR3 length: 13 amino acids. Germline lookup yields CDR1 SQVTM and CDR2 ANQGSEA. Trimming shortened V by 2 bases and J by 9 bases, and 17 bases separated the two germline ends. DNA for the CDR3: TGCAGCGTTGAAAGGCCCGATTGGGTCGGGCAGTACTTC. Residues: CSVERPDWVGQYF.

This clonotype was seen repeatedly, ten times or more. V gene TRBV3-1 combines with J gene TRBJ2-1; 8 nucleotides agree with TRBD2. With V trimmed by 5 bases and J by 8 bases, 11 bases remained unmatched. This CDR3 comprises 15 residues. CDR1 is LGHDT, CDR2 YNNKEL, per germline (reference sequence). CDR3 sequence: CASSAGTSAWDEQFF. The CDR3 region has the DNA TGTGCCAGCAGCGCCGGGACTAGTGCTTGGGATGAGCAGTTCTTC.

The genes are TRBV6-1 and TRBJ1-6; D is unresolved. Germline-derived CDR1 and CDR2 are MNHNS and SASEGT. There are 12 residues in the CDR3. V dropped 7 bases and J dropped 8 bases, with 9 bases sitting between them. Here the CDR3 reads CASKTYDSPLHF. The CDR3 DNA is TGTGCCAGCAAAACCTACGATTCACCCCTCCACTTT.

In its sample, this clonotype was seen many times. The rearrangement joins TRBV3-1 to TRBJ2-5, with 8 positions matching TRBD1. With V trimmed by 2 bases and J by 4 bases, 6 bases remained unmatched. This CDR3 region has 15 residues. Germline V gene data show CDR1 as LGHDT and CDR2 as YNNKEL (reference sequence). The CDR3 here is CASSQYGQGGETQYF. The CDR3 DNA reads TGTGCCAGCAGCCAATATGGACAGGGAGGAGAGACCCAGTACTTC.

Comment on this clonotype: One base separates it from a far larger clone, so it is likely a read error. The chain employs TRBV2 and TRBJ2-5; tentatively, D is TRBD2 (6 bases). The end of the DNA is better explained by TRBJ2-1, so the J call may be wrong. This CDR3 spans 14 amino acids. Germline-derived CDR1 and CDR2 are SNHLY and FYNNEI. The CDR3 DNA is TGTGCCAGCGGACTTAGTGCGGGATACAATGGGCAGTTCTTC. It codes for CASGLSAGYNGQFF.

Comment on this clonotype: This may stem from a read error, because a much larger clone lies one nucleotide away. The rearrangement links TRBV29-1 to TRBJ1-2, with D unresolved. Germline V gene lookup returns CDR1 SQVTM and CDR2 ANQGSEA. V gave up 3 bases and J gave up 4 bases, with 21 bases separating them. The CDR3 length is 16 residues. The CDR3 DNA follows: TGCAGCGTTGACACGGGCGACAACATGGGGTTCTATGGCTACACCTTC. This sequence encodes CSVDTGDNMGFYGYTF.

This clonotype came up many times. The CDR3 bases are TGTGCCAGCAGTACCACCGGCCGGGGGAGTGAGACCCAGTACTTC. Protein: CASSTTGRGSETQYF. This chain uses TRBV28 with TRBJ2-5, with a tentative D call TRBD2 (6 bases). V gave up 5 bases and J gave up 5 bases, with 18 bases separating them. The CDR3 length is 15 residues. The germline gives CDR1 MDHEN, CDR2 SYDVKM.

Many counts were recorded for this clonotype. The chain couples TRBV30 to TRBJ1-3, with no clear D. Germline assignment: CDR1 GTSNPN and CDR2 SVGIG (reference sequence). The CDR3 length is 14 residues. Trimming removed 4 bases at V and 5 bases at J, with 15 bases between. This chain's CDR3 is CAWTGLWLRNTIYF. CDR3 nucleotide sequence: TGTGCCTGGACCGGCTTGTGGTTGAGAAACACCATATATTTT.

This clonotype was counted a few times. V is TRBV2 and J is TRBJ1-5; 7 bases match TRBD1. The CDR3 totals 15 residues. The V gene's germline CDR1 is SNHLY and CDR2 FYNNEI. V gave up 8 bases and J gave up 0 bases; unmatched junction bases: 7. CDR3 protein: CASGEDRASNQPQHF. The CDR3 DNA sequence: TGTGCCAGCGGAGAAGACAGGGCTAGCAATCAGCCCCAGCATTTT.

This clonotype was seen many times. The chain employs TRBV29-1 and TRBJ2-7, with no clear D. The germline gives CDR1 SQVTM, CDR2 ANQGSEA. The V gene lost 3 bases and the J gene lost 2 bases, with 11 bases spanning the gap. CDR3 length: 13 residues. The CDR3 nucleotides are TGCAGCGTTGAGTGGCAGGATACCTACGAGCAGTACTTC. Its protein product is CSVEWQDTYEQYF.

Many counts were recorded for this clonotype. The rearrangement links TRBV6-1 to TRBJ2-2, with TRBD1 identical over 7 bases. After removal of 5 bases from V and 5 bases from J, the junction contained 14 bases not matched to a gene. The CDR3 spans 17 residues. Per the germline V gene, CDR1 is MNHNS and CDR2 is SASEGT. This CDR3 is CASSQSSGTAGTGELFF. Written as DNA, the CDR3 is TGTGCCAGCAGTCAAAGCTCCGGGACAGCTGGAACCGGGGAGCTGTTTTTT.

Concerning this clonotype itself: A much larger clone is a single base away; this may be a read error. The V gene is TRBV28, the J gene TRBJ1-3, with a possible D match to TRBD1 (6 bases). From germline, CDR1 is MDHEN and CDR2 SYDVKM. This CDR3 is 14 amino acids long. The CDR3 here is CASSFGQSGNTICF. As DNA, the CDR3 is TGTGCCAGCAGCTTTGGACAGTCTGGAAACACCATATGTTTT.

The chain combines TRBV27 with TRBJ1-6; D ambiguous. Trimming took 0 bases from V and 5 from J, leaving 11 bases between them. Germline CDR1 is MNHEY and CDR2 is SMNVEV (reference sequence). The CDR3 totals 16 residues. CDR3 loop: CASSLSGSAHNSPLHF. The CDR3 DNA follows: TGTGCCAGCAGTTTATCGGGCTCAGCCCATAATTCACCCCTCCACTTT.

This clonotype was recorded at least ten times. The CDR3 nucleotides read TGTGCCACCAGCAGGGGACTAGCGGGAGCCGGAGAGACCCAGTACTTC. It translates to CATSRGLAGAGETQYF. The rearrangement links TRBV15 to TRBJ2-5, with 14 bases that match TRBD2. The germline V gene has CDR1 LNHNV and CDR2 YYDKDF (reference sequence). The ends lost 3 bases at V and 4 bases at J; junction bases unmatched: 4. This CDR3 is built from 16 residues.

The rearrangement links TRBV4-1 to TRBJ2-2; 9 bases agree with TRBD2. After removal of 0 bases from V and 5 bases from J, the junction contained 7 bases not matched to a gene. The length of the CDR3 is 17 residues. Germline-derived CDR1 and CDR2 are MGHRA and YSYEKL. The CDR3 loop is CASSQERSGRYTGELFF. Written as DNA, the CDR3 is TGCGCCAGCAGCCAAGAAAGGAGCGGGAGGTATACCGGGGAGCTGTTTTTT.

At least ten counts were recorded for this clonotype. J is TRBJ1-1 and V is TRBV10-3; TRBD1 matches 7 bases. CDR1 is ENHRY and CDR2 is SYGVKD in the germline V gene. V lost 6 bases and J lost 0; bases outside the gene matches: 4. The CDR3 is made up of 14 amino acids. Here the CDR3 DNA reads TGTGCCATCAGCCTCACAGGGGTGAACACTGAAGCTTTCTTT. Residues: CAISLTGVNTEAFF.

This clonotype was recorded many times. The chain carries TRBV27 and TRBJ1-2; 9 bases map to TRBD1. Germline V lookup: CDR1 MNHEY, CDR2 SMNVEV (reference sequence). This CDR3 region has 13 residues. The J segment lost 14 bases and the V segment lost 6 bases, leaving 13 bases of the junction unmatched. Written as DNA, the CDR3 is TGTGCCAGCAGCACTTCGCGAGGGACAGGGAAGACCTTC. This translates into CASSTSRGTGKTF.

This clonotype was observed a handful of times. The chain uses TRBV19 and TRBJ1-6; TRBD1 aligns across 8 bases. The CDR3 totals 15 residues. Trimming cost V 5 bases and J 9 bases; bases outside gene matches: 9. Germline lookup yields CDR1 LNHDA and CDR2 SQIVND (reference sequence). As DNA, the CDR3 is TGTGCCAGTAGTGTCGACAGGGGTCCGAGTTCACCCCTCCACTTT. This gives the protein CASSVDRGPSSPLHF.

Ten or more counts support this clonotype. The chain joins TRBV6-4 to TRBJ2-2, with TRBD2 as a possible D gene (6 bases). Germline V gene data show CDR1 as MRHNA and CDR2 as SNTAGT. The V and J ends lost 3 bases and 5 bases respectively, with 10 bases between them. This CDR3 spans 14 amino acids. The CDR3 here is CASSEIAETGELFF. The CDR3 DNA sequence: TGTGCCAGCAGTGAAATAGCGGAGACCGGGGAGCTGTTTTTT.

This clonotype occurred a few times. V and J are TRBV28 and TRBJ2-7, with D possibly being TRBD1 (5 bases). The CDR3 contains 16 residues. The ends were cut back, 1 base at V and 0 bases at J, with 13 bases in the middle. Looked up from germline, CDR1 is MDHEN and CDR2 is SYDVKM. The CDR3 loop is CASSLSDSWGSYEQYF. For the CDR3, the DNA is TGTGCCAGCAGTTTATCAGACAGTTGGGGCTCCTACGAGCAGTACTTC.

This clonotype has at least ten counts. CDR3 nucleotides: TGTGCCAGCTCACTAGCAGGGGATTCCTACGAGCAGTACTTC. Amino acids: CASSLAGDSYEQYF. This rearrangement joins TRBV18 to TRBJ2-7, with D perhaps matching TRBD1 (6 bases). CDR3 length: 14 residues. Germline CDR1 and CDR2: KGHSH and LQKENI. Trimming took off 4 bases at V and 1 base at J, with 11 bases between the two ends.

This clonotype appeared a few times. A much larger clone differs by one base, so this may be a read error. This rearrangement joins TRBV2 to TRBJ2-1; D unresolved. The germline V gene has CDR1 SNHLY and CDR2 FYNNEI. V dropped 7 bases and J dropped 10 bases, with 20 bases sitting between them. There are 14 residues in the CDR3. This CDR3 reads CASTPQRSSYEQFF. The CDR3 bases are TGTGCCAGCACCCCTCAGCGTTCCTCCTACGAGCAGTTCTTC.

This clonotype was seen ten or more times. The chain couples TRBV30 to TRBJ2-5, with TRBD1 matching over 8 bases. Germline V gene sequence: CDR1 GTSNPN, CDR2 SVGIG (reference sequence). With V trimmed by 2 bases and J by 4 bases, 18 bases remained unmatched. CDR3 size: 18 residues. The CDR3 DNA follows: TGTGCCTGGAGTCCGTATCCCGACAGGGGACGGGGACTAGAGACCCAGTACTTC. Translated: CAWSPYPDRGRGLETQYF.

This clonotype was detected only a few times. The chain joins TRBV10-1 to TRBJ2-7, with D unresolved. CDR1 WNHNN and CDR2 SYGVQD come from the germline V gene (reference sequence). The CDR3 has 14 residues. V lost 0 bases and J lost 4, with 10 bases in between. The CDR3 DNA is TGCGCCAGCAGTGAGTCGAGGCTACTTTACGAGCAGTACTTC. Amino acid sequence: CASSESRLLYEQYF.